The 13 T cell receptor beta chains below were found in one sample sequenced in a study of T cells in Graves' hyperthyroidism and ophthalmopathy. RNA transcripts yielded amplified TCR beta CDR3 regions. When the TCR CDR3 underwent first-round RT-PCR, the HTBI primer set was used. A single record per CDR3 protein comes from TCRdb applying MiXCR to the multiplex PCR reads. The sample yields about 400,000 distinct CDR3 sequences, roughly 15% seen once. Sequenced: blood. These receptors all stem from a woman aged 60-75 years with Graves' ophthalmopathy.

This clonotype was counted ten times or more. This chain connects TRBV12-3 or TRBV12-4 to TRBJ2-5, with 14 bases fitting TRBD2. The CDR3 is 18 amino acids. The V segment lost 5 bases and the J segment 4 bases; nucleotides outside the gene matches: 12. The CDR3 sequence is CASSRGTSGSRFGETQYF. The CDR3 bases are TGTGCCAGCAGTCGAGGGACTAGCGGGAGTCGGTTCGGAGAGACCCAGTACTTC.

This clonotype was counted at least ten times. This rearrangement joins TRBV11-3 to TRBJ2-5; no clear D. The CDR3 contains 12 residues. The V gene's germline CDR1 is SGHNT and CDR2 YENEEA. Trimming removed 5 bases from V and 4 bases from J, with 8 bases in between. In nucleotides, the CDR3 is TGTGCCAGCAGCAAGGACCGAGAGACCCAGTACTTC. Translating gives CASSKDRETQYF. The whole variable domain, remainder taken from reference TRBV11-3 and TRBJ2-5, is EAGVVQSPRYKIIEKKQPVAFWCNPISGHNTLYWYLQNLGQGPELLIRYENEEAVDDSQLPKDRFSAERLKGVDSTLKIQPAELGDSAVYLCASSKDRETQYFGPGTRLLVL.

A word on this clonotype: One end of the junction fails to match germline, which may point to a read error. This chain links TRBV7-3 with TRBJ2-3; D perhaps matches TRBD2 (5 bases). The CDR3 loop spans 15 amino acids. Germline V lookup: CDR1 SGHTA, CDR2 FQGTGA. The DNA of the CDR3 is TGTGCCAGCGGCTTAGCGCCGGGGAACACAGATACGCAGTATTTT. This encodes CASGLAPGNTDTQYF. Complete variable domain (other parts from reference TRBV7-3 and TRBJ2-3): GAGVSQTPSNKVTEKGKYVELRCDPISGHTALYWYRQSLGQGPEFLIYFQGTGAADDSGLPNDRFFAVRPEGSVSTLKIQRTERGDSAVYLCASGLAPGNTDTQYFGPGTRLTVL.

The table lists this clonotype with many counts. CDR3 DNA: TGCAGTGTAATCAGCGGGAGGGCCTTAGATACGCAGTATTTT. This codes for CSVISGRALDTQYF. The chain couples TRBV20-1 to TRBJ2-3, with 10 positions matching TRBD2. Germline values: CDR1 DFQATT, CDR2 SNEGSKA (reference sequence). CDR3 size: 14 residues. V shed 7 bases, J shed 5 bases, and the junction held 9 bases outside the gene matches.

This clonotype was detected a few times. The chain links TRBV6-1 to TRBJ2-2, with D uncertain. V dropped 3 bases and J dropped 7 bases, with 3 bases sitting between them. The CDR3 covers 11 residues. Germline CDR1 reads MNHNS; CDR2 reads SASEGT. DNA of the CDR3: TGTGCCAGCAGTGAGTACGGGGAGCTGTTTTTT. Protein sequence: CASSEYGELFF.

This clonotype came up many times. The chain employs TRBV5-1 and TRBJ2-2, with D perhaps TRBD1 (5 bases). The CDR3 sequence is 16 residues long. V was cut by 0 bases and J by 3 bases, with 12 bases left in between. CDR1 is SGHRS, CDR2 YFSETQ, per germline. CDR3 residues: CASSLGSGMDTGELFF. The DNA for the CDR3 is TGCGCCAGCAGCTTGGGGTCAGGGATGGACACCGGGGAGCTGTTTTTT.

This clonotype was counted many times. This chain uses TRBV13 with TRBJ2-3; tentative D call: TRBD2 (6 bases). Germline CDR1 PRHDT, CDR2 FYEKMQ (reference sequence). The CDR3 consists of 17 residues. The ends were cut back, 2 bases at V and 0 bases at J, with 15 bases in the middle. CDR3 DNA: TGTGCCAGCAGCTTATTAATAGCGGCCACTAGCACAGATACGCAGTATTTT. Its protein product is CASSLLIAATSTDTQYF.

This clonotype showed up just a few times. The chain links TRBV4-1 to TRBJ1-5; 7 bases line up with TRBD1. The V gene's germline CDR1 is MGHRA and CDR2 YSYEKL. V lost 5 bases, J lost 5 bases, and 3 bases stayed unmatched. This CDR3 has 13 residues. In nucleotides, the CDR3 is TGCGCCAGCAGCGATGACAGGGATCAGCCCCAGCATTTT. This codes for CASSDDRDQPQHF.

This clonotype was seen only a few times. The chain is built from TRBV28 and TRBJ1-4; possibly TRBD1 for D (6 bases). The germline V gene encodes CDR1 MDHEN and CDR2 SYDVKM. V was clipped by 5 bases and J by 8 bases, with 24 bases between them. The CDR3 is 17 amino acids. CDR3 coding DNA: TGTGCCAGCAGTCCAGACAGGACCCACCTCGGGGGAGAAAAACTGTTTTTT. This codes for CASSPDRTHLGGEKLFF.

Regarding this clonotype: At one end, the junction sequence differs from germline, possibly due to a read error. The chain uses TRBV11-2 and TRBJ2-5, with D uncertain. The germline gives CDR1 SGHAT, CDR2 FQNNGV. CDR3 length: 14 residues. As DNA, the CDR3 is TGTGCCAGCAGTAGGCGAAGTTCCCAAAAGACCCAGTACTTC. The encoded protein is CASSRRSSQKTQYF. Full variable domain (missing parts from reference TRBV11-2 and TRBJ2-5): EAGVAQSPRYKIIEKRQSVAFWCNPISGHATLYWYQQILGQGPKLLIQFQNNGVVDDSQLPKDRFSAERLKGVDSTLKIQPAKLEDSAVYLCASSRRSSQKTQYFGPGTRLLVL.

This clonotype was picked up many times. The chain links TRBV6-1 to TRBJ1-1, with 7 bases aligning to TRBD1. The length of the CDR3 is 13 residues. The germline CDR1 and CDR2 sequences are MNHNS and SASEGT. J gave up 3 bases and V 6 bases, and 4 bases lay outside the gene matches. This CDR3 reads CASSRGTHTEAFF. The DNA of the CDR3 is TGTGCCAGCAGCAGGGGGACTCACACTGAAGCTTTCTTT.

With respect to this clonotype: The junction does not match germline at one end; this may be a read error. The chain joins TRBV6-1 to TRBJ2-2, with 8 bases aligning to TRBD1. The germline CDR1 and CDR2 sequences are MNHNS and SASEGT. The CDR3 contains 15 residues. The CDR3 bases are TGTGCCACCCCACCCCGGGACAGGTCGACCGGGGAGCTGTCTTTT. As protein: CATPPRDRSTGELSF.

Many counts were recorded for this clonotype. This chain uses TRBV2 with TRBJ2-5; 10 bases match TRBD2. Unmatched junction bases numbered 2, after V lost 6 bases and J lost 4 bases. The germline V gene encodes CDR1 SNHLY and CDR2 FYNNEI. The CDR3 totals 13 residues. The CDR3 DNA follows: TGTGCCAGCAGAAGACTAGCGGGAGAGACCCAGTACTTC. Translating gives CASRRLAGETQYF.